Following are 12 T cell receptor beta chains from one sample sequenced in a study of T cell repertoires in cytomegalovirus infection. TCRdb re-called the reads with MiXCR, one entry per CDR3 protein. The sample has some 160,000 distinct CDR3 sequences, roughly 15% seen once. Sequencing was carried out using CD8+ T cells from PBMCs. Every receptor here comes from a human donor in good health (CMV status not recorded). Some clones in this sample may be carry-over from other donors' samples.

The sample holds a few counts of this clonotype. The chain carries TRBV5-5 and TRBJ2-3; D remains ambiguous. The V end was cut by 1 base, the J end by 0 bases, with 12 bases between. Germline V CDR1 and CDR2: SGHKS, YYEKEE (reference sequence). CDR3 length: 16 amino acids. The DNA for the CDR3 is TGTGCCAGCAGCTTGCGCGACTTATCTAGCACAGATACGCAGTATTTT. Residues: CASSLRDLSSTDTQYF. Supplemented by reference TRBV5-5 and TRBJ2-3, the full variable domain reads DAGVTQSPTHLIKTRGQQVTLRCSPISGHKSVSWYQQVLGQGPQFIFQYYEKEERGRGNFPDRFSARQFPNYSSELNVNALLLGDSALYLCASSLRDLSSTDTQYFGPGTRLTVL.

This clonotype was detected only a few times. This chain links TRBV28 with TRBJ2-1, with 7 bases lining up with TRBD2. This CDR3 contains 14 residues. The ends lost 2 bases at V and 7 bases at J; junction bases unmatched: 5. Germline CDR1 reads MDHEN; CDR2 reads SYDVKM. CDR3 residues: CASSLTGLLNEQFF. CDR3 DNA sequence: TGTGCCAGCAGTTTAACGGGACTACTAAATGAGCAGTTCTTC.

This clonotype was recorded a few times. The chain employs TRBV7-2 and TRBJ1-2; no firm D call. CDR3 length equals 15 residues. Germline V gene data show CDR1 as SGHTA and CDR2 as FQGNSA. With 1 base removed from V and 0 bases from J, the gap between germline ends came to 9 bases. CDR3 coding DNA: TGTGCCAGCAGCTTAGTGCAACGGACTAACTATGGCTACACCTTC. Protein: CASSLVQRTNYGYTF.

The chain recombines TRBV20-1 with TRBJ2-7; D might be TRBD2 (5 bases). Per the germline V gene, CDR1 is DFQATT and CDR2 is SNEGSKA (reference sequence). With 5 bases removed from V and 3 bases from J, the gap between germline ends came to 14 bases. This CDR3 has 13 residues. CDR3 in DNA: TGCAGTGCTGCCGGACTGGATTTCTACGAGCAGTACTTC. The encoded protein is CSAAGLDFYEQYF.

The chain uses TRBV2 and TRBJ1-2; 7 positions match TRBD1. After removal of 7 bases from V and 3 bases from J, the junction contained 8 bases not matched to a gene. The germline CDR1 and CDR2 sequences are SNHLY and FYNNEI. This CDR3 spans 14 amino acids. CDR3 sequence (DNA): TGTGCCAGCACCTTAGGGACAGTGGACTATGGCTACACCTTC. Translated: CASTLGTVDYGYTF.

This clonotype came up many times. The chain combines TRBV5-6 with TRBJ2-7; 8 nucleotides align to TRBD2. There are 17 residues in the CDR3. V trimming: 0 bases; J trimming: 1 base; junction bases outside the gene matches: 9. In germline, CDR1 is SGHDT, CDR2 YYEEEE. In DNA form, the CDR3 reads TGTGCCAGCAGCTTGGATACTAGCGGTATTCCATCCTACGAGCAGTACTTC. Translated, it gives CASSLDTSGIPSYEQYF.

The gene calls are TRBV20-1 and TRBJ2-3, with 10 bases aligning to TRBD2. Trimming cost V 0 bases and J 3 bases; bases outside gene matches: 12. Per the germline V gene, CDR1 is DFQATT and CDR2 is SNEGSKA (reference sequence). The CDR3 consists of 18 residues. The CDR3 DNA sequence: TGCAGTGCTAGAGATTCTCCTAGCGGGAGTGATTTAACAGATACGCAGTATTTT. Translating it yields CSARDSPSGSDLTDTQYF.

The DNA of the CDR3 is TGTGCCAGCAGTTACGGTCCTAGCGGGACCCACAATGAGCAGTTCTTC. This gives the protein CASSYGPSGTHNEQFF. J is TRBJ2-1 and V is TRBV6-2 or TRBV6-3; 9 nucleotides agree with TRBD2. The CDR3 is 16 residues long. V dropped 2 bases and J dropped 5; count of bases not matched to a gene: 7. Germline V gene sequence: CDR1 MNHEY, CDR2 SVGEGT.

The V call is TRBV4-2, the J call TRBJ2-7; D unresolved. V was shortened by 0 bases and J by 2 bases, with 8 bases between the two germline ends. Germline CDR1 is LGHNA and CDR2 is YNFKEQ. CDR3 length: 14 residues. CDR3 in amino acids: CASSQDVAPYEQYF. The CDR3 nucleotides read TGTGCCAGCAGCCAAGATGTGGCACCCTACGAGCAGTACTTC.

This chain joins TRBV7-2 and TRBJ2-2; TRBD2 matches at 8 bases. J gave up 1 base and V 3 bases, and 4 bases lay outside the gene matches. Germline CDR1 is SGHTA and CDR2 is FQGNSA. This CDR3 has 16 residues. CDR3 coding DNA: TGTGCCAGCAGCTTTGCGGGGGGCAGGAACACCGGGGAGCTGTTTTTT. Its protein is CASSFAGGRNTGELFF.

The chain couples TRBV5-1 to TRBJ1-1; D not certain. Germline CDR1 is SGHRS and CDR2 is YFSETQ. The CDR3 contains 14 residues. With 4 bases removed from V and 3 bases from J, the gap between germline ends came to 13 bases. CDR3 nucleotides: TGCGCCAGCAGCACCGGACGTACGGACACTGAAGCTTTCTTT. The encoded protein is CASSTGRTDTEAFF. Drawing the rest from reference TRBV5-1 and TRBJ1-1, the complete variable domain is KAGVTQTPRYLIKTRGQQVTLSCSPISGHRSVSWYQQTPGQGLQFLFEYFSETQRNKGNFPGRFSGRQFSNSRSEMNVSTLELGDSALYLCASSTGRTDTEAFFGQGTRLTVV.

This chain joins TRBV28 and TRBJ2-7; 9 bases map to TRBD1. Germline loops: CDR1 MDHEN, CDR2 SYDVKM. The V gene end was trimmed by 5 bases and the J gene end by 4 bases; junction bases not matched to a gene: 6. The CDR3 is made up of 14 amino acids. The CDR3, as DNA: TGTGCCAGCAGTGTCCGGGACAGGGTGTACGAGCAGTACTTC. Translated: CASSVRDRVYEQYF. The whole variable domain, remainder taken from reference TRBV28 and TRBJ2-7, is DVKVTQSSRYLVKRTGEKVFLECVQDMDHENMFWYRQDPGLGLRLIYFSYDVKMKEKGDIPEGYSVSREKKERFSLILESASTNQTSMYLCASSVRDRVYEQYFGPGTRLTVT.